A single sample is the source of the 32 T cell receptor beta chains below, sequenced in a study of blood T cell repertoires in COVID-19. Measured with immunoSEQ multiplex PCR; TCRdb has only the in-frame clones, and not every one. The sample includes about 110,000 clones, roughly 88% seen only once; the top ten take more than 7%. The sequencing input was peripheral blood. Receptors originate from a woman in her sixties or seventies who had recovered from COVID-19.

The J gene is TRBJ1-3, the V gene TRBV5-1, with 10 bases that match TRBD1. CDR1 SGHRS and CDR2 YFSETQ come from the germline V gene. This CDR3 region has 15 residues. The V and J ends lost 3 bases and 5 bases, in that order; junction bases with no gene match: 5. CDR3 DNA: TGCGCCAGCAGCTCAACGGGACAGGGGAGAAACACCATATATTTT. It is translated as CASSSTGQGRNTIYF.

This clone was observed once. The CDR3 coding sequence is TGTGCCAGCGCACTACCTAGGGGAGGGGAGACCCAGTACTTC. It translates to CASALPRGGETQYF. The gene calls are TRBV28 and TRBJ2-5; 7 bases map to TRBD2. The length of the CDR3 is 14 residues. CDR1 MDHEN and CDR2 SYDVKM come from the germline V gene. J was trimmed by 5 bases and V by 8 bases; bases with no gene match: 11.

The CDR3 DNA follows: TGTGCCAGCAGCTTAGGACGGGAGGGCTCTGGGGCCAACGTCCTGACTTTC. As protein: CASSLGREGSGANVLTF. The rearrangement joins TRBV7-3 to TRBJ2-6, with 8 bases identical to TRBD2. The trim removed 2 bases at V and 0 bases at J, leaving 3 bases unmatched. Germline-derived CDR1 and CDR2 are SGHTA and FQGTGA. CDR3 size: 17 residues.

The rearrangement uses TRBV2 and TRBJ1-5; 11 nucleotides match TRBD1. The V segment lost 4 bases and the J segment 3 bases; nucleotides outside the gene matches: 5. From germline, CDR1 is SNHLY and CDR2 FYNNEI. This CDR3 has 16 residues. The CDR3 nucleotides read TGTGCCAGCAGTGGCCGGGACAGGGGGGACAATCAGCCCCAGCATTTT. Protein: CASSGRDRGDNQPQHF.

The chain has TRBV19 and TRBJ1-5, with 9 bases that match TRBD1. The CDR3 is made up of 14 amino acids. In germline, CDR1 is LNHDA, CDR2 SQIVND (reference sequence). With V trimmed by 6 bases and J by 4 bases, 4 bases remained unmatched. This CDR3 is CASRRQGGNQPQHF. CDR3 nucleotide sequence: TGTGCCAGTAGGCGACAGGGGGGAAATCAGCCCCAGCATTTT.

The CDR3 spells CASSDRGITDTQYF. The CDR3 DNA reads TGTGCCAGCAGTGACAGGGGAATCACAGATACGCAGTATTTT. The chain has TRBV27 and TRBJ2-3, with TRBD1 identical over 8 bases. The CDR3 runs 14 residues. CDR1 and CDR2 from the germline V gene are MNHEY and SMNVEV (reference sequence). The J segment lost 2 bases and the V segment lost 5 bases, leaving 3 bases of the junction unmatched.

Only one count was recorded for this clone. The V and J genes are TRBV11-1 and TRBJ1-5, with a weak D call TRBD1 (6 bases). CDR3 length: 13 residues. Germline V gene lookup returns CDR1 SGHAT and CDR2 FQDESV (reference sequence). The ends were cut back, 5 bases at V and 4 bases at J, with 9 bases in the middle. In DNA, the CDR3 is TGTGCCAGCAGCCGGACAGTTAATCAGCCCCAGCATTTT. The encoded protein is CASSRTVNQPQHF.

The chain couples TRBV6-6 to TRBJ1-1; 7 bases fit TRBD1. J gave up 6 bases and V 2 bases, and 6 bases lay outside the gene matches. CDR3 size: 14 residues. Germline V CDR1 and CDR2: MNHNY, SVGAGI (reference sequence). The CDR3 bases are TGTGCCAGCAGTTACACAGGGGCCTTATCTGAAGCTTTCTTT. Protein sequence: CASSYTGALSEAFF.

This clone was seen just once. The rearrangement links TRBV7-9 to TRBJ1-1; TRBD1 is a possible D gene (5 bases). Deletions cut 7 bases from V and 10 bases from J, with 19 bases between. In germline, CDR1 is SEHNR, CDR2 FQNEAQ (reference sequence). This CDR3 comprises 13 residues. The CDR3 reads CASTNMRGTGAFF. The CDR3 DNA sequence: TGTGCCAGCACCAACATGCGGGGGACGGGAGCTTTCTTT.

The CDR3 is CASSMPRGTNTGELFF. Written as DNA, the CDR3 is TGTGCCAGTAGTATGCCGCGGGGGACCAACACCGGGGAGCTGTTTTTT. The chain employs TRBV19 and TRBJ2-2, with 7 bases that match TRBD2. Germline V gene data show CDR1 as LNHDA and CDR2 as SQIVND (reference sequence). J lost 2 bases, V lost 3 bases, and 6 bases had no gene match. The CDR3 extends over 16 amino acids.

The gene calls are TRBV3-1 (or the pseudogene TRBV3-2) and TRBJ1-1; D is undetermined. Trimming took off 4 bases at V and 0 bases at J, with 15 bases between the two ends. The CDR3 loop spans 16 amino acids. Germline CDR1 reads LGHDT; CDR2 reads YNNKEL (reference sequence). The CDR3 loop is CASSLTPGSMNTEAFF. The CDR3 DNA reads as TGTGCCAGCAGCCTTACTCCAGGTTCAATGAACACTGAAGCTTTCTTT.

The chain combines TRBV6-5 with TRBJ2-1; perhaps TRBD2 as D (6 bases). CDR1 and CDR2 from the germline V gene are MNHEY and SVGAGI. The CDR3 is made up of 15 amino acids. Trimming took 2 bases from V and 0 from J, leaving 8 bases between them. This chain's CDR3 is CASSYGGSSYNEQFF. The CDR3 DNA follows: TGTGCCAGCAGTTACGGGGGGAGCTCCTACAATGAGCAGTTCTTC.

The chain employs TRBV4-2 and TRBJ2-1; weak D call: TRBD1 (6 bases). In germline, CDR1 is LGHNA, CDR2 YNFKEQ. The CDR3 length is 13 residues. V was trimmed by 5 bases and J by 3 bases, leaving 8 bases between them. The CDR3 spells CASSTDSYNEQFF. The CDR3 bases are TGTGCCAGCAGCACGGACAGCTACAATGAGCAGTTCTTC.

The rearrangement joins TRBV30 to TRBJ2-7; D remains unclear. The length of the CDR3 is 13 residues. The ends were cut back, 2 bases at V and 3 bases at J, with 11 bases in the middle. The germline V gene has CDR1 GTSNPN and CDR2 SVGIG (reference sequence). The CDR3 protein is CAWSLSVNYEQYF. The CDR3 nucleotides read TGTGCCTGGAGTCTATCGGTTAACTACGAGCAGTACTTC.

The V call is TRBV18, the J call TRBJ2-3; D is perhaps TRBD2 (5 bases). CDR1 and CDR2 (germline): KGHSH, LQKENI. Trimming removed 5 bases from V and 3 bases from J, with 12 bases in between. This CDR3 is 14 amino acids long. CDR3 region: CASSITRGTDTQYF. CDR3 DNA: TGTGCCAGCTCAATCACTCGGGGTACAGATACGCAGTATTTT.

CDR3 region: CASSIEINRGNQPQHF. In DNA, the CDR3 is TGTGCCAGTAGTATCGAGATTAACAGGGGGAATCAGCCCCAGCATTTT. The chain has TRBV19 and TRBJ1-5; TRBD1 agrees at 8 bases. This CDR3 is built from 16 residues. Germline loops: CDR1 LNHDA, CDR2 SQIVND (reference sequence). Unmatched junction bases numbered 8, after V lost 3 bases and J lost 4 bases.

The rearrangement joins TRBV3-1 (or the pseudogene TRBV3-2) to TRBJ2-7; 10 bases agree with TRBD2. Trimming at V came to 6 bases and at J to 3 bases, leaving 5 bases not matched to a gene. Germline V gene sequence: CDR1 LGHDT, CDR2 YNNKEL (reference sequence). This CDR3 is built from 14 residues. The CDR3 sequence is CASSLWTSGYEQYF. CDR3 nucleotides: TGTGCCAGCAGTCTCTGGACTAGCGGCTACGAGCAGTACTTC.

The rearrangement links TRBV4-3 to TRBJ2-7; TRBD2 agrees at 8 bases. The J segment lost 3 bases and the V segment lost 2 bases, leaving 3 bases of the junction unmatched. CDR3 size: 14 residues. CDR1 LGHNA and CDR2 YSLEER come from the germline V gene. The CDR3 region has the DNA TGCGCCAGCAGCCAATTCGGGGGGGGCTACGAGCAGTACTTC. Translated, it gives CASSQFGGGYEQYF.

The chain recombines TRBV7-9 with TRBJ1-1; no reliable D call. Trimming cost V 3 bases and J 0 bases, with 14 bases left between them. The CDR3 loop spans 16 amino acids. Germline V CDR1 and CDR2: SEHNR, FQNEAQ (reference sequence). The CDR3 DNA follows: TGTGCCAGCAGCTTTAAGCGGGGAGTTATGAACACTGAAGCTTTCTTT. Translating gives CASSFKRGVMNTEAFF.

The V gene is TRBV6-1, the J gene TRBJ1-5; D ambiguous. V was clipped by 2 bases and J by 4 bases, with 15 bases between them. CDR3 length equals 16 residues. CDR1 is MNHNS and CDR2 is SASEGT in the germline V gene. CDR3 DNA sequence: TGTGCCAGCAGTGAATCGTGGGGAGGGAAGAATCAGCCCCAGCATTTT. It encodes CASSESWGGKNQPQHF.

The rearrangement links TRBV5-5 to TRBJ2-2; D not certain. The CDR3 totals 16 residues. Germline lookup yields CDR1 SGHKS and CDR2 YYEKEE (reference sequence). Trimming pared 2 bases from V and 0 bases from J, leaving 11 bases between. CDR3 amino acids: CASSFLSRPNTGELFF. CDR3 nucleotide sequence: TGTGCCAGCAGCTTTCTAAGCCGTCCGAACACCGGGGAGCTGTTTTTT.

The chain joins TRBV19 to TRBJ2-2; D is uncertain. The CDR3 runs to 18 residues. Trimming pared 1 base from V and 7 bases from J, leaving 22 bases between. Germline lookup yields CDR1 LNHDA and CDR2 SQIVND (reference sequence). CDR3 sequence (DNA): TGTGCCAGTAGTATAGGAGTCGGCCAGGTTTTTTTCTACGGGGAGCTGTTTTTT. This gives the protein CASSIGVGQVFFYGELFF.

This chain connects TRBV7-9 to TRBJ1-5, with no clear D. Trimming cost V 2 bases and J 2 bases, with 7 bases left between them. The CDR3 runs to 14 residues. Germline CDR1 SEHNR, CDR2 FQNEAQ (reference sequence). The CDR3 DNA is TGTGCCAGCAGCTTATCTATACGCAATCAGCCCCAGCATTTT. Its translation is CASSLSIRNQPQHF.

V usage is TRBV7-2 and J usage is TRBJ2-3, with TRBD2 matching over 11 bases. In germline, CDR1 is SGHTA, CDR2 FQGNSA. V lost 2 bases to trimming and J lost 2 bases; unmatched junction nucleotides: 3. The CDR3 length is 16 residues. The chain's CDR3 is CASSLKLAGATDTQYF. CDR3 DNA: TGTGCCAGCAGCTTAAAACTAGCGGGAGCCACAGATACGCAGTATTTT.

The rearrangement links TRBV5-4 to TRBJ2-1, with 8 positions matching TRBD1. The CDR3 contains 14 residues. The J segment lost 6 bases and the V segment lost 4 bases, leaving 6 bases of the junction unmatched. CDR1 and CDR2 from the germline V gene are SGHNT and YYREEE (reference sequence). The CDR3 loop reads CASSPQGATNEQFF. The CDR3 bases are TGTGCCAGCAGCCCCCAGGGGGCTACCAATGAGCAGTTCTTC.

The chain joins TRBV28 to TRBJ1-2, with 8 bases matching TRBD1. The CDR3 covers 15 residues. CDR1 is MDHEN, CDR2 SYDVKM, per germline. V was pared by 6 bases and J by 4 bases, with 10 bases of the junction left unmatched. In DNA form, the CDR3 reads TGTGCCAGCAGCCTAGGTGGACAGGGAGTCTATGGCTACACCTTC. This translates into CASSLGGQGVYGYTF.

This clone was seen a single time. The chain has TRBV18 and TRBJ1-6; unclear D gene. V lost 2 bases, J lost 10 bases, and 12 bases lay in between. Germline values: CDR1 KGHSH, CDR2 LQKENI. This CDR3 is 14 amino acids long. CDR3 bases: TGTGCCAGCTCACCAACCCAGGATCGGTCACCCCTCCACTTT. This codes for CASSPTQDRSPLHF.

The chain combines TRBV18 with TRBJ1-1, with a possible D match to TRBD1 (5 bases). CDR3 length equals 15 residues. V lost 4 bases, J lost 5 bases, and 17 bases lay in between. Germline loops: CDR1 KGHSH, CDR2 LQKENI. CDR3 nucleotides: TGTGCCAGCTCACGCGTAGGGGAGGGGAAGACTGAAGCTTTCTTT. Amino acids: CASSRVGEGKTEAFF.

The chain has TRBV7-3 and TRBJ2-1; possibly TRBD1 for D (5 bases). The CDR3 extends over 14 amino acids. Deletions cut 2 bases from V and 9 bases from J, with 14 bases between. Germline V gene lookup returns CDR1 SGHTA and CDR2 FQGTGA. CDR3 nucleotide sequence: TGTGCCAGCAGCTTAGTATCAGGGTCCACTGAGCAGTTCTTC. This translates into CASSLVSGSTEQFF.

The rearrangement links TRBV6-2 or TRBV6-3 to TRBJ1-4; D perhaps matches TRBD1 (5 bases). The CDR3 runs 15 residues. Germline CDR1 and CDR2: MNHEY and SVGEGT. The V end lost 2 bases, the J end lost 5 bases, and 12 bases lay between the germline ends. CDR3 residues: CASSYGRGENEKLFF. DNA for the CDR3: TGTGCCAGCAGTTACGGTAGGGGCGAAAATGAAAAACTGTTTTTT.

The chain combines TRBV19 with TRBJ2-3; perhaps TRBD2 as D (6 bases). Germline V gene sequence: CDR1 LNHDA, CDR2 SQIVND (reference sequence). Trimming cost V 1 base and J 2 bases, with 10 bases left between them. The CDR3 runs to 15 residues. The CDR3 sequence is CASSIGSGFTDTQYF. The CDR3 nucleotides are TGTGCCAGTAGTATAGGGAGCGGGTTCACAGATACGCAGTATTTT. The full variable domain, completed using reference TRBV19 and TRBJ2-3, is DGGITQSPKYLFRKEGQNVTLSCEQNLNHDAMYWYRQDPGQGLRLIYYSQIVNDFQKGDIAEGYSVSREKKESFPLTVTSAQKNPTAFYLCASSIGSGFTDTQYFGPGTRLTVL.

The chain recombines TRBV5-4 with TRBJ2-1; D call uncertain. V lost 4 bases and J 10 bases, leaving 18 bases between the germline ends. This CDR3 has 14 residues. CDR1 and CDR2 (germline): SGHNT, YYREEE (reference sequence). Here the CDR3 reads CASSPRSRNSEQFF. The CDR3 nucleotides read TGTGCCAGCAGCCCGAGGTCCCGCAATTCGGAGCAGTTCTTC.